This T cell receptor beta chain was captured by sequencing in a study of tumor-infiltrating lymphocytes in primary liver carcinoma. The overall study: Each sample had roughly 3.65 to 7.5 million productive TCRbeta reads regardless of tissue type. Study-level results: Less overlap was seen in tumor-adjacent and tumor-blood pairs than in tumor region pairs.

Extraction of RNA together with DNA used about 18-30 mg of unsorted bulk tissue. For each tumor, five separate regions were sampled. Each tumor specimen held more than 75% viable tumor cells. This clonotype has just one count. As yet, its antigen is unknown. Germline is not matched at one junction end, which may reflect a read error. Per the germline V gene, CDR1 is LGHNA and CDR2 is YSLEER. This CDR3 contains 16 residues. A constant-region primer served to make TCR beta cDNA from about 490 ng total RNA. ARM-PCR was slightly modified, and three nested multiplex PCR rounds with it gave rise to the TCR beta libraries. TRBV1-TRBV30 forward and Cbeta reverse primers drove the first two approximately 10-cycle rounds. TCRdb called the multiplex PCR reads again in MiXCR, with one record for every CDR3 protein. The table shows 100,000 or so distinct CDR3 sequences, with roughly 80% occurring only once.

This rearrangement joins TRBV4-3 to TRBJ2-1, with D hard to call. The sequencing input was liver tumor tissue from sampling region 3. As to subset: tumor region T3, left-lateral pole. This TCR came from a man in his forties or fifties with primary liver carcinoma and hepatitis B virus infection. CDR3 nucleotides: TGCGCTAGCAGTCAATTCTCCCCCCCGGCGGACAATGAGCAGTTCTTC. Its protein product is CASSQFSPPADNEQFF.